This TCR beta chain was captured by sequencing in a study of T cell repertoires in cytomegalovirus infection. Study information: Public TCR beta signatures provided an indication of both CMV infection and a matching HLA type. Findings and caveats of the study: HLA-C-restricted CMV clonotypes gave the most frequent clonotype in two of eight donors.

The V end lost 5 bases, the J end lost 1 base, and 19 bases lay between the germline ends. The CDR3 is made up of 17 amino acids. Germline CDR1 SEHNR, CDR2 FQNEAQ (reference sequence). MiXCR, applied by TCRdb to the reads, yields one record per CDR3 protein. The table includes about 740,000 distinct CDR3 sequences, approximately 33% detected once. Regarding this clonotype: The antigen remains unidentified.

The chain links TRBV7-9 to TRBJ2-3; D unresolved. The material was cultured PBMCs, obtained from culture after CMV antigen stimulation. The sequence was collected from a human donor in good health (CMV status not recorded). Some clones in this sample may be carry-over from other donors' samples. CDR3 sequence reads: CASSPPPDIIGTDTQYF. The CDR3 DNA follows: TGTGCCAGCAGCCCTCCCCCCGACATCATCGGCACAGATACGCAGTATTTT.